The clone carrying this T cell receptor beta chain showed up many times. Its specificity is unknown. TCR beta CDR3 region amplification was performed from RNA transcripts. TCR CDR3 regions were first amplified by RT-PCR with HTBI primers. TCRdb fed the multiplex PCR reads into MiXCR, producing one record per CDR3 protein. This sample has approximately 300,000 distinct CDR3 sequences; 15% to 20% occur once, and the top ten carry about 51%. The CDR3 runs 14 residues. The germline V gene encodes CDR1 MDHEN and CDR2 SYDVKM. V was pared by 3 bases and J by 5 bases, with 13 bases between. These data belong to a study of T cells in Graves' hyperthyroidism and ophthalmopathy. Study-wide findings and caveats: Stable hyperthyroidism was told apart from ophthalmopathy by a model built on 13 V-J features. The model foresaw ophthalmopathy a median around seven months prior to onset.

This chain links TRBV28 with TRBJ2-5, with D perhaps matching TRBD2 (6 bases). The sequencing sample was made of blood. The TCR originated in a woman between 55 and 75 years old with Graves' ophthalmopathy. CDR3 sequence: CASSLNREMETQYF. The CDR3 bases are TGTGCCAGCAGTTTGAATCGGGAGATGGAGACCCAGTACTTC.